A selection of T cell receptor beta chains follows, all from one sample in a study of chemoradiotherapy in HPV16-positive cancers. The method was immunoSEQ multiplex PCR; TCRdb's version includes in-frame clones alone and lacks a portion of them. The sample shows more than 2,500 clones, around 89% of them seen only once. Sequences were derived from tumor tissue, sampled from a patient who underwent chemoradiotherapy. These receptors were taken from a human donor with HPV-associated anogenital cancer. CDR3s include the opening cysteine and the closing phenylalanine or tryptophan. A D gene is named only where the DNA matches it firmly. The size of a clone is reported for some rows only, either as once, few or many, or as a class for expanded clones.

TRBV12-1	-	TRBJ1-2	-	TGTGCCAGCAGCGCGAACAGGGGGAAAAGGGGCTACACCTTC	CASSANRGKRGYTF
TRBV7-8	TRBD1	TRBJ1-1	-	TGTGCCAGCAGCTGGGGACAGTTGAACACTGAAGCTTTCTTT	CASSWGQLNTEAFF
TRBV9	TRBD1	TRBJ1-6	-	TGTGCCAGCAGCTCCCTACAGGGGGGTAATTCACCCCTCCACTTT	CASSSLQGGNSPLHF
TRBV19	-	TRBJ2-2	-	TGTGCCAGTAGTATGGGACAGGGAGCGGGGGCCGGGGAGCTGTTTTTT	CASSMGQGAGAGELFF
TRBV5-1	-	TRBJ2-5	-	TGCGCCAGCAGGCTAGCAGAGACCCAGTACTTC	CASRLAETQYF
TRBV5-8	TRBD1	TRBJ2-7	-	TGTGCCAGCAGCTTGGGACAGGGGCTAACCTACGAGCAGTACTTC	CASSLGQGLTYEQYF
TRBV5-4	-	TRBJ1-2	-	TGTGCCAGCAGCTTCTACAGGGATGGCTACACCTTC	CASSFYRDGYTF
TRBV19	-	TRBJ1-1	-	TGTGCCAGTATCCCCCGAGACAGTCCGAACACTGAAGCTTTCTTT	CASIPRDSPNTEAFF
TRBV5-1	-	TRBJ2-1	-	TGCGCCAGCAGCTTGTCAGGGAATGAGCAGTTCTTC	CASSLSGNEQFF
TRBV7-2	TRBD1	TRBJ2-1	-	TGTGCCAGCAGCTTTGGACAGGGGAACGGTGAGCAGTTCTTC	CASSFGQGNGEQFF
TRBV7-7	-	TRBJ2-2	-	TGTGCTAGCAGCTTAGGATCAGTAGCAACTGGGGAGCTGTTTTTT	CASSLGSVATGELFF
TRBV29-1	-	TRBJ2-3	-	TGCAGCACAGGCACTGGAACAGATACGCAGTATTTT	CSTGTGTDTQYF
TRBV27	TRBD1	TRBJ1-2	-	TGTGCCAGCAGTTCACACCAGGGGGTTTATGGCTACACCTTC	CASSSHQGVYGYTF
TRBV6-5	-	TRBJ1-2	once	TGTGCCAGCAGAGGACGGGAGACCTATGGCTACACCTTC	CASRGRETYGYTF
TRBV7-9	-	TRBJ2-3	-	TGTGCCAGCAGCTTTGGCCAGGGTGTTTCAAGAGATACGCAGTATTTT	CASSFGQGVSRDTQYF
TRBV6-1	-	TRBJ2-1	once	TGTGCCAGCAGTGAAGCTCCTTTAGGGTGGGGTTTCGGGCAGTTCTTC	CASSEAPLGWGFGQFF
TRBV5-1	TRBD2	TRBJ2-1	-	TGCGCCAGCACACTAGCTCCGCGGGAGACCTACAATGAGCAGTTCTTC	CASTLAPRETYNEQFF
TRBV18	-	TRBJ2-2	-	TGTGCCAGCTCACCAACAGGGACGAACACCGGGGAGCTGTTTTTT	CASSPTGTNTGELFF
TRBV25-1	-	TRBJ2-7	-	TGTGCCAGCACCGAGTGGGAGGGGGCCTCCTACGAGCAGTACTTC	CASTEWEGASYEQYF
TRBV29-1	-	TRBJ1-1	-	TGCAGCGCCCAGGGGATGCTCAACACTGAAGCTTTCTTT	CSAQGMLNTEAFF
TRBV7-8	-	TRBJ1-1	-	TGTGCCAGCAGCTCGTACGCTGAAGCTTTCTTT	CASSSYAEAFF
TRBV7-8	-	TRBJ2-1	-	TGTGCCAGCAGTTTCCTAGGAAGGGGGGGCTACAATGAGCAGTTCTTC	CASSFLGRGGYNEQFF
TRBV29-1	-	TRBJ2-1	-	TGCAGCGTTGCGGAGACATGGCCGTTCTTC	CSVAETWPFF
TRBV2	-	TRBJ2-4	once	TGTGCCAGCAGTGAAGAGGGGCCCAAAAACATTCAGTACTTC	CASSEEGPKNIQYF
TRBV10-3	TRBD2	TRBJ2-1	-	TGTGCCATCAGTCTAGCGGGGGCCAACAATGAGCAGTTCTTC	CAISLAGANNEQFF
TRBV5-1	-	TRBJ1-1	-	TGCGCCAGCAGCCCACAGCTGAACACTGAAGCTTTCTTT	CASSPQLNTEAFF
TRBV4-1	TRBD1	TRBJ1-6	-	TGCGCCAGCAGCCGGACCTGGGACAGGCTAGGGTCACCCCTCCACTTT	CASSRTWDRLGSPLHF
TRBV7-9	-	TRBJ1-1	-	TGTGCCAGCAGCTTAGCGCTAACTGAAGCTTTCTTT	CASSLALTEAFF
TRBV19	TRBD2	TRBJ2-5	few	TGTGCCAGTCGCGGAGCGCGGGGGGTGGAGACCCAGTACTTC	CASRGARGVETQYF
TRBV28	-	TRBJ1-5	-	TGTGCCAGCAGTTTCCCCAGCTATAGTGAGCCCCAGCATTTT	CASSFPSYSEPQHF
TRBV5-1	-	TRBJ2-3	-	TGCGCCAGCAGCTTGGGTGGTTTCGGATACACAGATACGCAGTATTTT	CASSLGGFGYTDTQYF
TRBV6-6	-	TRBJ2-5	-	TGTGCCAGCACCCAGTACGGGAATCGAATTTGGGAGACCCAGTACTTC	CASTQYGNRIWETQYF
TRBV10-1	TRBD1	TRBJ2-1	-	TGCGCCAGCAGTGAGACAGGGGGCAATGAGCAGTTCTTC	CASSETGGNEQFF
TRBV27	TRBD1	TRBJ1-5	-	TGTGCCAGCAGTTTAAGAGGACAGGCCTTCAATCAGCCCCAGCATTTT	CASSLRGQAFNQPQHF
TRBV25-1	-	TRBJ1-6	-	TGTGCCAGCAGTGACCAGGACGGTAATTCACCCCTCCACTTT	CASSDQDGNSPLHF
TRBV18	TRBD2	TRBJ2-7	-	TGTGCCAGCTCACCGTCAGCGGGGGGTCTGAGCGAGCAGTACTTC	CASSPSAGGLSEQYF
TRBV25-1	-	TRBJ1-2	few	TGTGCCAGCAGAAGAGCCTCTAACTATGGCTACACCTTC	CASRRASNYGYTF
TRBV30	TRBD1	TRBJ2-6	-	TGTGCCTGGGGACAGGGTGGGGCCAACGTCCTGACTTTC	CAWGQGGANVLTF
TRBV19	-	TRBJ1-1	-	TGTGCCAGTAGTCGCACTGGACAAGCGTCGAACACTGAAGCTTTCTTT	CASSRTGQASNTEAFF
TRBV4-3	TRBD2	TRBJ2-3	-	TGCGCCAGCAGCCAATCGGGAGCGGGGATACCCACAGATACGCAGTATTTT	CASSQSGAGIPTDTQYF
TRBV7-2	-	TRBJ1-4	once	TGTGCCAGCAGCTTACGGGGGGGAGGTAATGAAAAACTGTTTTTT	CASSLRGGGNEKLFF
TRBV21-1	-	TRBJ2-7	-	TGTGCCAGCAGCAAAGCGGCGCGGGAAACCTACGAGCAGTACTTC	CASSKAARETYEQYF
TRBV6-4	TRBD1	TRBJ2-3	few	TGTGCCAGCAGTCCTAGGGCAGGGACAGGCACAGATACGCAGTATTTT	CASSPRAGTGTDTQYF
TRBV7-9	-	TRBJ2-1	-	TGTGCCAGCATCCCAAGGGCAGGTTCCTACAATGAGCAGTTCTTC	CASIPRAGSYNEQFF
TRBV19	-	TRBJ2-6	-	TGTGCCAGTAGCACCAACAGGGTATCTGGGGCCAACGTCCTGACTTTC	CASSTNRVSGANVLTF
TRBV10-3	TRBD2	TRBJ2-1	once	TGTGCCATCGAGGCTAGCGGGGTTATTTCTGAGCAGTTCTTC	CAIEASGVISEQFF
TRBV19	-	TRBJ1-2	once	TGTGCCAGTAGTAGTAGACAGGCGAACTATGGCTACACCTTC	CASSSRQANYGYTF